The entry below describes one T cell receptor (beta chain). Its antigen is not yet known. No qualities accompany the bases; no much larger clone lies one base away. Peripheral blood CD8+ and CD4+ T cells from healthy donors, Susac syndrome patients and multiple sclerosis patients were profiled using high-throughput TCR beta sequencing. The Susac syndrome patients fulfilled recently defined diagnostic criteria for either definite or probable disease. Bulk CD8+ and CD4+ T cells were purified magnetically by negative isolation, whereas CD8+ TEMRA cells were enriched by FACS. Blood was collected in EDTA tubes and processed within 24 hours, with PBMCs isolated through density gradient centrifugation. PBMCs intended for TCR sequencing were cryopreserved in liquid nitrogen and were subsequently thawed in a 37 degrees C water bath. A purity of at least 90% was achieved for sorted or isolated CD4+, CD8+ and CD8+ TEMRA cells.

RNA was extracted with the RNeasy kit and 0.5 to 1 ug was reverse transcribed using random hexamers. TCR beta CDR3 regions were amplified with the immunoSEQ multiplex PCR assay covering 54 Vbeta and 13 Jbeta segments. Bias from PCR amplification was corrected by using a synthetic template baseline for primer optimization and for computational correction. Per the original workflow: Reads were annotated to V, D and J genes according to IMGT and were analyzed with immunoSEQ Analyzer, with only productive sequences retained. Clonality was calculated as one minus the Shannon entropy normalized by log2 of the number of productive unique sequences. For each patient and control, public and private clones were evaluated among the 100 most prevalent clones. A clone was defined as Susac-specific if it was absent from the healthy and MS cohorts, from 1052 published viral clones and from other ImmuneACCESS disease sequences. The public reads were quality trimmed at Q25 with fastp and then assembled into clones with MiXCR by TCRdb, keeping productive beta chains. Entries that share a CDR3 protein sequence are merged under the most common genes and DNA. In this record, the V and J calls reflect TCRdb's handling and not the investigators' own analysis. Within this sample are about 77,000 distinct CDR3 sequences, with under 95% of them counted one time only. About 0.52% of the sample rests with the top ten.

These data come from a study of CD8 T cells in Susac syndrome (dated by TCRdb to the late 2010s). Broadly, across the study: Of the Susac syndrome patients who were sequenced, about 6 had clinically active disease and eight were in clinical remission. At the time of blood withdrawal, Susac syndrome patients were either therapy-naive, taking corticosteroids (with some also receiving IVIg), or on IVIg alone. Repertoire sequencing was used to test whether CD8+ T cell activation and differentiation in Susac syndrome was antigen driven.

Summary of the overall study and its limitations: The study acknowledged that relatively few individuals were included in the TCR sequencing and HLA analysis. In patients with Susac syndrome, the CD4+ T cell repertoire showed no detectable clonal expansion.

This receptor was obtained from a human donor with Susac syndrome. Sequenced material: CD4+ T cells from PBMCs.

The CDR3 region has the sequence CSVATGHPNTEAFF. The DNA is TGCAGCGTTGCCACCGGACATCCGAACACTGAAGCTTTCTTT. The chain is made from TRBV29-1 and TRBJ1-1, with a weak D call of TRBD1 (5 bases match). The CDR3 holds 14 amino acids from the cysteine to the phenylalanine. CDR3 DNA is the only sequence kept; it has 42 bases, read in frame from the first base. Between the V and J ends, shortened by 4 bases and 1 base respectively, the junction contains 13 bases. Reading the germline V gene gives CDR1 SQVTM and CDR2 ANQGSEA.